The next 14 T cell receptor beta chains were all read from a single sample in a study of cytotoxic CD8 clonotypes in ibrutinib-treated CLL. Only in-frame clones appear in the TCRdb table, and some are missing; sequencing was by immunoSEQ multiplex PCR. The sample lists 160,000 or so clones; 70% to 90% were seen once. The specimen was PBMCs, collected at disease progression, from a patient treated with ibrutinib. These receptors were taken from a human donor with chronic lymphocytic leukemia.

This clone was counted between two and nine times. This chain links TRBV27 with TRBJ1-3; possible D gene TRBD1, 6 bases. The CDR3 extends over 13 amino acids. Trimming shortened V by 6 bases and J by 8 bases, and 14 bases separated the two germline ends. Germline-derived CDR1 and CDR2 are MNHEY and SMNVEV (reference sequence). The CDR3 nucleotides are TGTGCCAGCAGCTTAGGGGGATCGGACACCATATATTTT. It yields the protein CASSLGGSDTIYF.

V gene TRBV25-1 combines with J gene TRBJ2-1; 13 positions match TRBD2. Germline CDR1 and CDR2: MGHDK and SYGVNS. The CDR3 runs 17 residues. The junction had 7 bases not matched to a gene; V was cut back by 0 bases and J by 8 bases. The CDR3 sequence is CASSEYFGLAGVDEQFF. DNA for the CDR3: TGTGCCAGCAGTGAATACTTCGGACTAGCGGGAGTTGATGAGCAGTTCTTC.

The rearrangement uses TRBV9 and TRBJ2-1, with TRBD1 matching 8 bases. V gave up 0 bases and J gave up 2 bases; unmatched junction bases: 10. The CDR3 is 18 amino acids. CDR1 and CDR2 from the germline V gene are SGDLS and YYNGEE. The CDR3 loop reads CASSVALTGTGTYNEQFF. The CDR3 nucleotides read TGTGCCAGCAGCGTAGCTCTTACCGGGACAGGAACCTACAATGAGCAGTTCTTC.

V is TRBV5-8 and J is TRBJ1-5; 10 bases are shared with TRBD1. Trimming cost V 4 bases and J 7 bases; bases outside gene matches: 14. This CDR3 comprises 17 residues. Germline CDR1 SGHTS, CDR2 YDEGEE. The CDR3 loop is CASSGTGQGIRKQPQHF. CDR3 coding DNA: TGTGCCAGCAGCGGAACGGGACAGGGGATTCGAAAGCAGCCCCAGCATTTT. Full variable domain (outside the CDR3, taken from reference TRBV5-8 and TRBJ1-5): EAGVTQSPTHLIKTRGQQATLRCSPISGHTSVYWYQQALGLGLQFLLWYDEGEERNRGNFPPRFSGRQFPNYSSELNVNALELEDSALYLCASSGTGQGIRKQPQHFGDGTRLSIL.

The chain recombines TRBV6-1 with TRBJ2-1, with D unclear. Germline V gene lookup returns CDR1 MNHNS and CDR2 SASEGT. The CDR3 length is 14 residues. V was trimmed by 8 bases and J by 4 bases, leaving 15 bases between them. CDR3 sequence: CASGPATPYNEQFF. CDR3 in DNA: TGTGCCAGCGGGCCCGCAACCCCTTACAATGAGCAGTTCTTC.

The V call is TRBV15, the J call TRBJ1-2; D might be TRBD1 (6 bases). With 0 bases removed from V and 5 bases from J, the gap between germline ends came to 19 bases. The CDR3 contains 17 residues. CDR1 and CDR2 (germline): LNHNV, YYDKDF (reference sequence). The CDR3 region has the DNA TGTGCCACCAGCAGAGATCGTGGGGGCCTATCGGATTATGGCTACACCTTC. It translates to CATSRDRGGLSDYGYTF. The whole variable domain, remainder taken from reference TRBV15 and TRBJ1-2, is DAMVIQNPRYQVTQFGKPVTLSCSQTLNHNVMYWYQQKSSQAPKLLFHYYDKDFNNEADTPDNFQSRRPNTSFCFLDIRSPGLGDTAMYLCATSRDRGGLSDYGYTFGSGTRLTVV.

This clone has more than one count but fewer than ten. The chain recombines TRBV2 with TRBJ1-1; perhaps TRBD1 as D (5 bases). Germline values: CDR1 SNHLY, CDR2 FYNNEI. V dropped 3 bases and J dropped 5 bases, with 13 bases sitting between them. The CDR3 totals 14 residues. The CDR3 nucleotides read TGTGCCAGCAGTGAGTTGGGGGGTCCTACTGAAGCTTTCTTT. Residues: CASSELGGPTEAFF.

V gene TRBV7-2 combines with J gene TRBJ2-1, with 11 nucleotides matching TRBD2. Germline CDR1 and CDR2: SGHTA and FQGNSA. This CDR3 region has 15 residues. V shed 4 bases, J shed 5 bases, and the junction held 4 bases outside the gene matches. The CDR3 protein is CASSSRLAGNNEQFF. Here the CDR3 DNA reads TGTGCCAGCAGCTCAAGACTAGCGGGGAACAATGAGCAGTTCTTC.

The J gene is TRBJ2-3, the V gene TRBV9, with TRBD2 matching over 11 bases. The CDR3 length is 16 residues. Germline V gives CDR1 SGDLS, CDR2 YYNGEE. J gave up 6 bases and V 4 bases, and 10 bases lay outside the gene matches. The chain's CDR3 is CASSLITSGSEDTQYF. CDR3 DNA: TGTGCCAGCAGCTTGATCACTAGCGGGAGTGAGGATACGCAGTATTTT.

This chain links TRBV7-9 with TRBJ1-5; maybe TRBD1 (6 bases). The germline V gene encodes CDR1 SEHNR and CDR2 FQNEAQ (reference sequence). Trimming left V 2 bases short and J 2 bases short, with 22 bases between. This CDR3 has 19 residues. The CDR3 DNA reads TGTGCCAGCAGCTTATATAGAGGGGACACCCACCGTGGCAATCAGCCCCAGCATTTT. Translated: CASSLYRGDTHRGNQPQHF. Full variable domain (missing parts from reference TRBV7-9 and TRBJ1-5): DTGVSQNPRHKITKRGQNVTFRCDPISEHNRLYWYRQTLGQGPEFLTYFQNEAQLEKSRLLSDRFSAERPKGSFSTLEIQRTEQGDSAMYLCASSLYRGDTHRGNQPQHFGDGTRLSIL.

This clone was seen only once. The V call is TRBV28, the J call TRBJ1-5, with no clear D. Looked up from germline, CDR1 is MDHEN and CDR2 is SYDVKM. The CDR3 length is 14 residues. Trimming took off 2 bases at V and 1 base at J, with 6 bases between the two ends. The CDR3 DNA sequence: TGTGCCAGCAGTTTAATACAAAGCAATCAGCCCCAGCATTTT. Its protein product is CASSLIQSNQPQHF.

This rearrangement joins TRBV6-5 to TRBJ1-4, with TRBD1 matching over 8 bases. Trimming took 7 bases from V and 6 from J; bases not matched to a gene: 10. Germline V gene data show CDR1 as MNHEY and CDR2 as SVGAGI. This CDR3 contains 15 residues. CDR3 DNA sequence: TGTGCCAGCACTAATATGGACAGGGCGGATGAAAAACTGTTTTTT. Amino acids: CASTNMDRADEKLFF.

This clone was observed a single time. The rearrangement links TRBV10-2 to TRBJ1-1, with 8 nucleotides matching TRBD1. V was clipped by 6 bases and J by 1 base; unmatched bases: 4. Germline V CDR1 and CDR2: WSHSY, SAAADI. This CDR3 has 14 amino acids. CDR3 in DNA: TGCGCCAGCAGAAGACAGGGGACGAACACTGAAGCTTTCTTT. It encodes CASRRQGTNTEAFF.

A few counts support this clone. The rearrangement joins TRBV10-1 to TRBJ1-1, with D maybe TRBD1 (5 bases). The CDR3 has 12 residues. Looked up from germline, CDR1 is WNHNN and CDR2 is SYGVQD (reference sequence). Deletions cut 4 bases from V and 3 bases from J, with 6 bases between. In DNA, the CDR3 is TGCGCCAGCAGTGTGGGGGACACTGAAGCTTTCTTT. Amino acids: CASSVGDTEAFF.